This T cell receptor (beta chain) was recovered during a study of cytomegalovirus exposure and HLA in healthy donors. Study-wide results and limits: A further, later analysis showed that HLA-associated TCR beta chains (compared with equally common others) were more clonally expanded. Sequencing had likely introduced a cluster of highly shared sequence variants as an artifact.

A multiplex PCR was run with 60 Vbeta primers and 13 Jbeta primers. As originally analysed: Later analysis identified tens of millions of unique TCR beta chains, 8.5 million to 13 million shared. Method: immunoSEQ multiplex PCR; TCRdb's copy keeps in-frame clones and lacks some. V, J and clone size are those of that table, while D and trimming were read from the DNA. Of about 130,000 clones listed, approximately 64% were seen once; the top ten hold about 2.6%. On this clone itself: Its antigen remains unidentified.

The sample was PBMCs. The sequence was obtained from a woman aged 40 to 50 in good health and CMV-seronegative.

CDR3 nucleotides: TGTGCCAGCTCACCAGACCCCTACAGGGAGCAGTTCTTC. Translation gives CASSPDPYREQFF. V and J are TRBV18 and TRBJ2-1, with a tentative D call TRBD1 (5 bases). The germline CDR1 and CDR2 sequences are KGHSH and LQKENI. CDR3 size: 13 residues. Trimming removed 2 bases at V and 10 bases at J, with 12 bases between.